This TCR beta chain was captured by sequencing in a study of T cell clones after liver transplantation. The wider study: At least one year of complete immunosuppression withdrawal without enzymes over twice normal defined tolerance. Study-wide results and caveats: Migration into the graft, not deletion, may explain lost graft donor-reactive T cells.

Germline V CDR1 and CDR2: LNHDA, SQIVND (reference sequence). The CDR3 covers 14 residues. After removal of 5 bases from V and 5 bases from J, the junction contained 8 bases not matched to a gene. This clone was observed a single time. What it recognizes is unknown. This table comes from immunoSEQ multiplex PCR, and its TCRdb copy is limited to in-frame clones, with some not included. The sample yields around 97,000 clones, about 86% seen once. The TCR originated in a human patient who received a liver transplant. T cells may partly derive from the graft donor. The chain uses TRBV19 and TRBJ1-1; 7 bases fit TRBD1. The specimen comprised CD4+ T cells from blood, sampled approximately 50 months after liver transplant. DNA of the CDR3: TGTGCCAGTAGTCCCCCGGGACAGTCGACTGAAGCTTTCTTT. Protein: CASSPPGQSTEAFF.